This note documents a single TCR beta chain sequence. The V end was cut by 7 bases, the J end by 0 bases, with 12 bases between. CDR3 size: 15 residues. Germline CDR1 is MNHEY and CDR2 is SVGAGI. TCRdb keeps only in-frame clones here, not all; method: immunoSEQ multiplex PCR. The table records tens of thousands of clones, around 65% of them present only once. This specimen comes from a study of blood T cell repertoires in COVID-19. At the level of the study: COVID-19 samples collected from the United States, Italy and Spain covered acute and convalescent phases.

The rearrangement joins TRBV6-5 to TRBJ2-2; D possibly corresponds to TRBD2 (6 bases). Sequences were obtained from peripheral blood. The source is a woman in her 70s with acute or convalescent COVID-19. CDR3 region: CASTTEGTNTGELFF. CDR3 nucleotide sequence: TGTGCCAGCACGACGGAGGGAACGAACACCGGGGAGCTGTTTTTT.